What follows is one T cell receptor beta chain and its context. This record belongs to a study of blood T cell repertoires in COVID-19. Study details: Samples came from the United States, Italy and Spain, spanning acute and convalescent COVID-19. PBMCs, B-cell-depleted T cells, or T cells were the source of the cDNA or gDNA that made up the material.

Authors' processing steps: From reference gene primer amplification, estimates of nucleated cell counts were derived. The data were produced by immunoSEQ multiplex PCR, yet TCRdb's version contains in-frame clones alone and is incomplete. That table gives V, J and clone size, and the DNA gave D and trimming. This table has 85,000 to 120,000 clones, 70% to 90% appearing once. The CDR3 is 14 residues long. Deletions cut 4 bases from V and 2 bases from J, with 12 bases between. The germline CDR1 and CDR2 sequences are SGHRS and YFSETQ. This receptor was obtained from a man aged 45-65 years with active or convalescent COVID-19. The sequenced sample consisted of peripheral blood. V is TRBV5-1 and J is TRBJ2-5; tentative D call: TRBD2 (7 bases). For the CDR3, the DNA is TGCGCCAGCAGCCTACAGGGAGGGCAAGAGACCCAGTACTTC. Its translation is CASSLQGGQETQYF.